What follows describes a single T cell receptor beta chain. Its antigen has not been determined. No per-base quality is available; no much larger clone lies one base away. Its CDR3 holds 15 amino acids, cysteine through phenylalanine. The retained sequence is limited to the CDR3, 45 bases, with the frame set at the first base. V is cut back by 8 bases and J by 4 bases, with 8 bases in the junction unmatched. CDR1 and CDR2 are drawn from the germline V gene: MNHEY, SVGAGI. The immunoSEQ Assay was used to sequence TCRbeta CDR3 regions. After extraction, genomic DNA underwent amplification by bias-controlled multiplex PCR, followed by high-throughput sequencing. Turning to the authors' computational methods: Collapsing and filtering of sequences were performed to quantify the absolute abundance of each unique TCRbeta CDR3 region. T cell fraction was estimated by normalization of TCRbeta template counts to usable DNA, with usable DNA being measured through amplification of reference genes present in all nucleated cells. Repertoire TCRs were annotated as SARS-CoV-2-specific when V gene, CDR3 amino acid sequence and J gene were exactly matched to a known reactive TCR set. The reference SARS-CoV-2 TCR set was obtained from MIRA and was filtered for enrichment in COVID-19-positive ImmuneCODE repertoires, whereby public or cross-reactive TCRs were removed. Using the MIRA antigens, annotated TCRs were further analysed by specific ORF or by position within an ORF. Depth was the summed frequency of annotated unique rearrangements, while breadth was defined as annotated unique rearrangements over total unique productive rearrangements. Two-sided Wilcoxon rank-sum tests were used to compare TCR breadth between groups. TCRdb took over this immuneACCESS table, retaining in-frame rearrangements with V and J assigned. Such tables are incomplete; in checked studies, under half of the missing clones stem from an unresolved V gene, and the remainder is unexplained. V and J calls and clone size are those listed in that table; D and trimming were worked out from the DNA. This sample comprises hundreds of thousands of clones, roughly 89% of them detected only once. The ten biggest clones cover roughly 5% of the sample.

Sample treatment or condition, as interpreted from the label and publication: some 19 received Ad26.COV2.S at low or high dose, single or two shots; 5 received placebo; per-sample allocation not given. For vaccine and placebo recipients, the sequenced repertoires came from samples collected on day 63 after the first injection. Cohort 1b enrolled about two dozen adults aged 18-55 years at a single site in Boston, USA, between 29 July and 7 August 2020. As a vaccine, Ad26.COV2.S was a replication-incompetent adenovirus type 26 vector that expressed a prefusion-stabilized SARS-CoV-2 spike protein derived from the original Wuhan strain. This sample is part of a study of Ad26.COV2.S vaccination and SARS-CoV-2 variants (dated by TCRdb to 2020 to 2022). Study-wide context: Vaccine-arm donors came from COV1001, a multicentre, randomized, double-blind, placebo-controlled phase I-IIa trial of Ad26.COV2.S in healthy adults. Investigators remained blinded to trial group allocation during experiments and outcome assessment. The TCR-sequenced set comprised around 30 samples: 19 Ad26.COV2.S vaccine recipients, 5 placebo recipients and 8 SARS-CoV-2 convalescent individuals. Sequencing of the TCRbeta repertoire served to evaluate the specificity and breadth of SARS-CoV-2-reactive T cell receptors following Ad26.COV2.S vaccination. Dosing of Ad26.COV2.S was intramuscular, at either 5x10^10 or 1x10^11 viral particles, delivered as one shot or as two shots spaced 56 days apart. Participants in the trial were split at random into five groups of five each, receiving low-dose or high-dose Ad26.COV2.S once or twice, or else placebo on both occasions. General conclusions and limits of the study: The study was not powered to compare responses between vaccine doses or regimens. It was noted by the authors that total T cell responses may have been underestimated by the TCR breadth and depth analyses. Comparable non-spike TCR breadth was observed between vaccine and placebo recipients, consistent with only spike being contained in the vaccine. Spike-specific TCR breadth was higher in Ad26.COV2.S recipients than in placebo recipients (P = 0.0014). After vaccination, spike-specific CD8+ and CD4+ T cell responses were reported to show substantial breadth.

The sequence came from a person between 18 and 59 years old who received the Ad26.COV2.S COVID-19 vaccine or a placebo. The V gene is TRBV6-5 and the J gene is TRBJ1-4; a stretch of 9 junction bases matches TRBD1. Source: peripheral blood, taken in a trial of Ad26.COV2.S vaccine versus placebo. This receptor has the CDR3 CASGRQGGFNEKLFF. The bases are TGTGCCAGCGGCCGACAGGGGGGATTTAATGAAAAACTGTTTTTT.